This T cell receptor beta chain was documented in a study of CXCR3-negative and CXCR3-positive naive CD8 T cells. Of note for this clonotype: As yet, its antigen is unknown.

The CDR3 is 15 amino acids. Germline CDR1 and CDR2: SGHDN and FVKESK. Carrying UMI labels, the TRB cDNA libraries were prepared through 5' RACE. TCRdb re-called the 5' RACE reads, yielding one record per CDR3 amino acid sequence without DNA. Its clone listing holds 85,000 to 130,000 distinct CDR3 sequences. Findings and limits, study-wide: Naive CXCR3-negative and CXCR3-positive cells had similar TRBV-TRBJ usage; memory differed. A higher hydrophobicity marked the TRB CDR3s of CXCR3-positive naive cells versus CXCR3-negative naive cells.

The TCR comes from a human donor in good health. Some clones in this sample may be carry-over from other donors' samples. The chain joins TRBV14 to TRBJ2-7; TCRdb outputs TRBD1, but without DNA this stays unchecked. The sample taken for sequencing was naive CXCR3+ CD8+ T cells from blood. As for subset: CD45RO-CCR7+CD27+CD95- naive CD8+ T cells expressing CXCR3 (TNR3+). The CDR3 loop reads CASSQAGTATYEQYF.